This note documents a single T cell receptor (beta chain) sequence. Its target is unknown. General study findings and limits: Tumor memory CD4+ T cell TCR gene usage was found to cluster with blood and lymph node memory CD4+ cells and with lymph node naive CD4+ cells.

TCRdb re-derived calls from the 5' RACE reads in MiXCR, one entry per CDR3 protein. The sample contains over 8,000 distinct CDR3 sequences, 68% of which appear only once. Germline CDR1 reads DFQATT; CDR2 reads SNEGSKA (reference sequence). V was cut by 4 bases and J by 1 base, with 8 bases left in between. The CDR3 is made up of 13 amino acids. Sequenced material: tumor-infiltrating naive CD4+ T cells sorted from the breast tumor. Subset here: naive CD4+ T cells, CD4+CD45RA+CD25-. This clonotype was obtained from a female donor with breast cancer. The J gene is TRBJ1-5, the V gene TRBV20-1; D is perhaps TRBD1 (5 bases). CDR3 in amino acids: CSATQGSNQPQHF. The CDR3 nucleotides are TGCAGTGCTACCCAGGGAAGCAATCAGCCCCAGCATTTT.